A single sample is the source of the 29 T cell receptor beta chains below, sequenced in a study of molecular identifiers for immune sequencing clone quantification (dated by TCRdb to the late 2010s). Library preparation was by PCR. Sequencing was performed on a NextSeq 500. Starting from the raw public reads, TCRdb applied fastp trimming at Q25, assembled clones with MiXCR and retained in-frame beta chains. A single entry per CDR3 protein holds the most common genes and DNA from its merged rows. The sample records around 470,000 distinct CDR3 sequences, roughly 25% of which are singletons. Under 0.85% of the sample belongs to the ten largest clones. The sample comprised naive CD8+ T cells from blood, with Jurkat cell RNA spiked in. Interpreted using the paper, the cell subset or site label stands for: FACS-sorted CD8+CD4-CCR7+CD45RA+ naive T cells. These receptors were collected from a human donor in good health. Some libraries in this study had Jurkat cell RNA spiked in.

The chain combines TRBV20-1 with TRBJ2-4; D assignment may be TRBD1 or TRBD2 (5 bases each). The CDR3 has 17 amino acids. Germline CDR1 reads DFQATT; CDR2 reads SNEGSKA (reference sequence). Trimming stripped 0 bases from V and 4 bases from J, with 19 bases between. CDR3 sequence (DNA): TGCAGTGCTAGAGATTGGGAGAGGGACGGAGGAAAAAACATTCAGTACTTC. Translating gives CSARDWERDGGKNIQYF.

V is TRBV27 and J is TRBJ2-1, with 9 bases identical to TRBD2. The CDR3 runs to 15 residues. The V gene's germline CDR1 is MNHEY and CDR2 SMNVEV (reference sequence). The junction had 4 bases not matched to a gene; V was cut back by 2 bases and J by 5 bases. The CDR3 DNA reads as TGTGCCAGCAGTTTAAGCCTAGCGGGACACAATGAGCAGTTCTTC. Translation gives CASSLSLAGHNEQFF.

Remarks on this clonotype: A junction end diverges from the germline sequence, so it may reflect a read error. This chain links TRBV30 with TRBJ2-7, with D maybe TRBD1 (6 bases). This CDR3 contains 12 residues. The germline V gene encodes CDR1 GTSNPN and CDR2 SVGIG (reference sequence). CDR3 amino acids: CDWVDSSYEQYF. The CDR3 coding sequence is TGTGACTGGGTGGACAGCTCCTACGAGCAGTACTTC.

Turning to this clonotype: Germline and junction disagree at one end, which may indicate a read error. The genes are TRBV6-2 or TRBV6-3 and TRBJ1-1; 9 bases align to TRBD1. This CDR3 spans 15 amino acids. Germline values: CDR1 MNHEY, CDR2 SVGEGT. The CDR3 reads CGSSYRGQGETEAFF. CDR3 in DNA: TGTGGCAGCAGTTACCGGGGACAGGGAGAAACTGAAGCTTTCTTT.

V is TRBV27 and J is TRBJ1-2; possible D gene TRBD1, 6 bases. Trimming left V 5 bases short and J 4 bases short, with 14 bases between. Germline V CDR1 and CDR2: MNHEY, SMNVEV (reference sequence). This CDR3 has 14 residues. CDR3 protein: CASSPQTGFYGYTF. The CDR3, as DNA: TGTGCCAGCAGTCCCCAGACAGGTTTCTATGGCTACACCTTC.

Comments on this clonotype: At one boundary the junction diverges from the germline segment, which might be a read error. This chain joins TRBV27 and TRBJ2-6; 7 bases map to TRBD1. This CDR3 spans 16 amino acids. CDR1 and CDR2 from the germline V gene are MNHEY and SMNVEV (reference sequence). As DNA, the CDR3 is TGTGCCAGCTCCGGGACAGCGCGCTCTGGGGCCAACGTCCTGCCTTTC. Its translation: CASSGTARSGANVLPF. The entire variable domain, with the rest obtained from reference TRBV27 and TRBJ2-6, is as follows: EAQVTQNPRYLITVTGKKLTVTCSQNMNHEYMSWYRQDPGLGLRQIYYSMNVEVTDKGDVPEGYKVSRKEKRNFPLILESPSPNQTSLYFCASSGTARSGANVLPFGAGSRLTVL.

This chain links TRBV11-2 with TRBJ2-1, with TRBD1 as a possible D gene (6 bases). The CDR3 loop spans 15 amino acids. V lost 4 bases to trimming and J lost 3 bases, with 13 bases between them. Per germline, CDR1 SGHAT and CDR2 FQNNGV. Here the CDR3 reads CASSSSDSSYNEQFF. CDR3 nucleotides: TGTGCCAGCAGCTCCTCGGACAGTAGCTACAATGAGCAGTTCTTC.

This clonotype was counted many times. The DNA of the CDR3 is TGCGCCAGCAGCCTGGATCGGGGGGGAAGGGGAGCCTACGAGCAGTACTTC. Translated: CASSLDRGGRGAYEQYF. The chain recombines TRBV4-3 with TRBJ2-7, with 8 bases matching TRBD2. Trimming removed 4 bases from V and 2 bases from J; junction bases left unmatched: 13. Germline V CDR1 and CDR2: LGHNA, YSLEER. This CDR3 comprises 17 residues.

This clonotype was detected a few times. This chain uses TRBV5-6 with TRBJ2-1; D is perhaps TRBD2 (6 bases). The CDR3 contains 13 residues. Between the trimmed V and J ends, which lost 4 bases and 4 bases, there was a span of 9 bases. CDR1 is SGHDT, CDR2 YYEEEE, per germline. CDR3 in DNA: TGTGCCAGCAGCGTCGGGACTTACAATGAGCAGTTCTTC. Translated, it gives CASSVGTYNEQFF.

The chain couples TRBV7-9 to TRBJ2-2; 14 nucleotides line up with TRBD2. CDR1 is SEHNR, CDR2 FQNEAQ, per germline (reference sequence). The CDR3 is 18 amino acids. Unmatched junction bases numbered 9, after V lost 5 bases and J lost 4 bases. CDR3 DNA: TGTGCCAGCAGCATAAGTGGACTAGCGGGGGGACGCACCGGGGAGCTGTTTTTT. This encodes CASSISGLAGGRTGELFF.

This clonotype was seen more than once but under ten times. The gene calls are TRBV20-1 and TRBJ1-2, with 8 positions matching TRBD1. V shed 6 bases, J shed 1 base, and the junction held 13 bases outside the gene matches. The CDR3 contains 16 residues. Germline CDR1 is DFQATT and CDR2 is SNEGSKA (reference sequence). CDR3 sequence (DNA): TGCAGTGCGATTTTGGGGACAGGAGGGGATAACTATGGCTACACCTTC. Amino acids: CSAILGTGGDNYGYTF.

On this clonotype: One end of the junction fails to match germline, which may point to a read error. The V and J genes are TRBV19 and TRBJ1-5, with unresolved D. This CDR3 comprises 13 residues. Germline V gives CDR1 LNHDA, CDR2 SQIVND (reference sequence). CDR3 nucleotides: TGTGCCAGTACCCCTCAGAAGAATCCGCCCCAGCATTTT. Protein: CASTPQKNPPQHF.

This clonotype was observed many times. J is TRBJ1-2 and V is TRBV2, with TRBD1 matching over 7 bases. Germline V gene sequence: CDR1 SNHLY, CDR2 FYNNEI. The V and J ends lost 6 bases and 4 bases, in that order; junction bases with no gene match: 8. This CDR3 region has 14 residues. CDR3 in DNA: TGTGCCAGCAGGCCATGGGACAGTCTCTATGGCTACACCTTC. Its translation is CASRPWDSLYGYTF.

The rearrangement joins TRBV20-1 to TRBJ2-7; 8 bases are shared with TRBD1. Germline-derived CDR1 and CDR2 are DFQATT and SNEGSKA (reference sequence). V dropped 4 bases and J dropped 0; count of bases not matched to a gene: 8. There are 15 residues in the CDR3. In DNA, the CDR3 is TGCAGTGCTACACTTACAGGGGGAGGCTCCTACGAGCAGTACTTC. It yields the protein CSATLTGGGSYEQYF.

The DNA of the CDR3 is TGCAGTGCGGTGGGACAGGAACTAGCGGGAGGAATGTACGAGCAGTACTTC. Translated: CSAVGQELAGGMYEQYF. The chain combines TRBV20-1 with TRBJ2-7, with 12 bases that match TRBD2. The CDR3 has 17 amino acids. The V gene end was trimmed by 6 bases and the J gene end by 4 bases; junction bases not matched to a gene: 16. Germline V lookup: CDR1 DFQATT, CDR2 SNEGSKA (reference sequence).

The chain recombines TRBV6-6 with TRBJ2-7; D not resolved. V was shortened by 0 bases and J by 0 bases, with 12 bases between the two germline ends. This CDR3 contains 16 residues. CDR1 and CDR2 (germline): MNHNY, SVGAGI (reference sequence). CDR3 in amino acids: CASSYSLSCSSYEQYF. Written as DNA, the CDR3 is TGTGCCAGCAGTTACTCGCTGTCTTGCAGCTCCTACGAGCAGTACTTC.

This sequence joins TRBV27 and TRBJ2-3; 7 bases map to TRBD1. The CDR3 spans 16 residues. Germline CDR1 and CDR2: MNHEY and SMNVEV (reference sequence). V lost 5 bases to trimming and J lost 2 bases; unmatched junction nucleotides: 10. The CDR3 sequence: CASSPLGQRFTDTQYF. The CDR3 region has the DNA TGTGCCAGCAGTCCCCTGGGACAGCGATTCACAGATACGCAGTATTTT.

In this sample, this clonotype turned up a few times. V gene TRBV29-1 combines with J gene TRBJ2-2, with 8 bases aligning to TRBD2. Germline-derived CDR1 and CDR2 are SQVTM and ANQGSEA. This CDR3 contains 14 residues. Trimming cost V 4 bases and J 4 bases; bases outside gene matches: 5. This chain's CDR3 is CSVALAGFTGELFF. In nucleotides, the CDR3 is TGCAGCGTTGCCTTAGCGGGATTCACCGGGGAGCTGTTTTTT.

This sequence joins TRBV28 and TRBJ2-5; the D is unclear. The CDR3 runs 13 residues. V lost 1 base and J 5 bases, leaving 8 bases between the germline ends. The germline V gene has CDR1 MDHEN and CDR2 SYDVKM. The CDR3 protein is CASSLFRSETQYF. CDR3 coding DNA: TGTGCCAGCAGTTTATTCCGTTCGGAGACCCAGTACTTC.

Notes on this clonotype: One end of the junction fails to match germline, which may point to a read error. J is TRBJ2-5 and V is TRBV14; D is perhaps TRBD1 (6 bases). This CDR3 region has 18 residues. From germline, CDR1 is SGHDN and CDR2 FVKESK. CDR3 residues: CASSQGSLTGQNQETPYF. The DNA for the CDR3 is TGTGCCAGCAGCCAAGGTTCTCTCACGGGACAAAACCAAGAGACCCCGTACTTC.

This chain uses TRBV5-5 with TRBJ2-7; no reliable D call. The V and J ends lost 1 base and 5 bases respectively, with 10 bases between them. CDR3 length: 13 residues. The V gene's germline CDR1 is SGHKS and CDR2 YYEKEE (reference sequence). The CDR3 sequence is CASSLLGSHEQYF. The CDR3 bases are TGTGCCAGCAGCTTGCTGGGGTCCCACGAGCAGTACTTC.

This clonotype appeared many times. This chain links TRBV7-9 with TRBJ1-1; D gene ambiguous. With 4 bases removed from V and 3 bases from J, the gap between germline ends came to 6 bases. The CDR3 sequence is 12 residues long. Germline V lookup: CDR1 SEHNR, CDR2 FQNEAQ (reference sequence). CDR3: CASSSDYTEAFF. The CDR3 nucleotides are TGTGCCAGCAGCTCCGATTACACTGAAGCTTTCTTT.

Comment on this clonotype: A clone one base away is much larger, so this may be a read error. The chain has TRBV6-6 and TRBJ1-4; D might be TRBD1 (5 bases). The germline CDR1 and CDR2 sequences are MNHNY and SVGAGI (reference sequence). This CDR3 has 12 amino acids. The germline V and J ends were trimmed by 6 bases and 10 bases, with 12 bases remaining between them. The CDR3 region is CASRGDSGKLFF. The CDR3 bases are TGTGCCAGCAGGGGAGACAGTGGAAAACTGTTTTTT.

This clonotype was counted only a few times. The V gene is TRBV19, the J gene TRBJ2-7; 7 bases line up with TRBD1. With V trimmed by 5 bases and J by 3 bases, 10 bases remained unmatched. This CDR3 comprises 15 residues. In germline, CDR1 is LNHDA, CDR2 SQIVND (reference sequence). CDR3 region: CASSPTPTGVYEQYF. CDR3 nucleotide sequence: TGTGCCAGTAGTCCGACTCCAACAGGGGTCTACGAGCAGTACTTC.

On this clonotype itself: One base away lies a much larger clone, so this may be a sequencing read error. The chain links TRBV19 to TRBJ2-2; maybe TRBD1 (6 bases). The CDR3 is 15 residues long. Germline lookup yields CDR1 LNHDA and CDR2 SQIVND (reference sequence). The CDR3 bases are TGTGCCAGTAGTATTGGTACAGGGAACACCGGGGAGCTGCTTTTT. Protein product: CASSIGTGNTGELLF.

Details on this clonotype: Germline and junction disagree at one end, which may indicate a read error. The chain employs TRBV3-1 and TRBJ1-2; 7 nucleotides align to TRBD1. Per germline, CDR1 LGHDT and CDR2 YNNKEL (reference sequence). CDR3 length equals 13 residues. CDR3 amino acids: CAISPGQSYGYTF. In DNA form, the CDR3 reads TGTGCCATCAGCCCGGGACAGAGCTATGGCTACACCTTC.

The chain is built from TRBV6-2 or TRBV6-3 and TRBJ1-5; 7 bases align to TRBD2. The end of the DNA aligns better with TRBJ2-3, so the J call may be wrong. The CDR3 length is 13 residues. Germline CDR1 is MNHEY and CDR2 is SVGEGT. The DNA for the CDR3 is TGTGCCAGCACTGGGGGGGTTACCGTGGCCCAGTATTTT. This gives the protein CASTGGVTVAQYF.

The chain links TRBV4-3 to TRBJ1-3; D call uncertain. The germline gives CDR1 LGHNA, CDR2 YSLEER. The CDR3 is 18 amino acids. V lost 0 bases and J 0 bases, leaving 15 bases between the germline ends. The CDR3 DNA sequence: TGCGCCAGCAGCCAAGACCGAGTCCAGTCGAGCTCTGGAAACACCATATATTTT. Protein: CASSQDRVQSSSGNTIYF.

This clonotype was seen ten or more times. V usage is TRBV29-1 and J usage is TRBJ1-1, with 7 positions matching TRBD1. The CDR3 length is 13 residues. V dropped 4 bases and J dropped 3; count of bases not matched to a gene: 5. Germline loops: CDR1 SQVTM, CDR2 ANQGSEA. CDR3: CSVGAGGDTEAFF. CDR3 DNA sequence: TGCAGCGTTGGTGCAGGGGGGGACACTGAAGCTTTCTTT.